The rows below give T cell receptor beta chains drawn from one sample of a study of T cells after yellow fever vaccination. TCRdb processed the 5' RACE reads anew with MiXCR; each CDR3 protein has one entry. The sample lists a few hundred thousand distinct CDR3 sequences; 8% to 10% were seen once. The input for sequencing was PBMCs, taken on the day of the first yellow fever vaccination. The origin of the receptors is a man younger than 35 who received the YFV17D yellow fever vaccine. Each CDR3 is given with its conserved first and last residue. Fields, in order: D gene, J gene, V gene, clone size, CDR3 protein, CDR3 DNA. A D gene is named only where the DNA matches it firmly. The listing skips clone size in some rows; elsewhere it reads once, few, many or a size class.

d_call: NA; j_call: TRBJ2-2; v_call: TRBV5-1; clone_size: few; cdr3_aa: CASSLDNPFTGELFF; cdr3_nt: TGCGCCAGCAGCTTGGACAACCCTTTTACCGGGGAGCTGTTTTTT
d_call: TRBD1; j_call: TRBJ2-3; v_call: TRBV9; clone_size: NA; cdr3_aa: CASSVGAGGDTQYF; cdr3_nt: TGTGCCAGCAGCGTAGGGGCAGGGGGAGATACGCAGTATTTT
d_call: TRBD2; j_call: TRBJ2-1; v_call: TRBV6-2/TRBV6-3; clone_size: NA; cdr3_aa: CASSYPPNKPTSGGYNEQFF; cdr3_nt: TGTGCCAGCAGTTACCCTCCTAACAAGCCGACTAGCGGGGGGTACAATGAGCAGTTCTTC
d_call: TRBD2; j_call: TRBJ2-2; v_call: TRBV5-6; clone_size: many; cdr3_aa: CASSLLLAGGRTGELFF; cdr3_nt: TGTGCCAGCAGCTTGCTCCTAGCGGGGGGCAGGACCGGGGAGCTGTTTTTT
d_call: TRBD1; j_call: TRBJ1-1; v_call: TRBV5-1; clone_size: many; cdr3_aa: CASSPLTGGLTEAFF; cdr3_nt: TGCGCCAGCAGCCCACTGACAGGGGGCCTGACTGAAGCTTTCTTT
d_call: NA; j_call: TRBJ1-5; v_call: TRBV18; clone_size: NA; cdr3_aa: CASSPPGIGNQPQHF; cdr3_nt: TGTGCCAGCTCCCCGCCCGGGATCGGAAATCAGCCCCAGCATTTT
d_call: NA; j_call: TRBJ1-2; v_call: TRBV5-1; clone_size: NA; cdr3_aa: CASSPTRGFNNGYTF; cdr3_nt: TGCGCCAGCAGCCCTACGCGAGGGTTCAACAATGGCTACACCTTC
d_call: NA; j_call: TRBJ1-1; v_call: TRBV6-2/TRBV6-3; clone_size: NA; cdr3_aa: CASSYRRGPTEAFF; cdr3_nt: TGTGCCAGCAGTTACCGGCGGGGGCCCACTGAAGCTTTCTTT
d_call: TRBD1; j_call: TRBJ2-7; v_call: TRBV5-1; clone_size: NA; cdr3_aa: CASSAPGTGSYEQYF; cdr3_nt: TGCGCCAGCAGCGCGCCCGGGACAGGATCCTACGAGCAGTACTTC
d_call: NA; j_call: TRBJ1-3; v_call: TRBV25-1; clone_size: many; cdr3_aa: CASSPGHTGNTIYF; cdr3_nt: TGTGCCAGCAGCCCCGGCCATACTGGAAACACCATATATTTT
d_call: TRBD2; j_call: TRBJ2-1; v_call: TRBV29-1; clone_size: NA; cdr3_aa: CSVERRGGSYNEQFF; cdr3_nt: TGCAGCGTTGAGAGACGGGGGGGCTCCTACAATGAGCAGTTCTTC
d_call: TRBD1; j_call: TRBJ2-1; v_call: TRBV24-1; clone_size: few; cdr3_aa: CATSRQGRNEQFF; cdr3_nt: TGTGCCACCAGTCGACAGGGTAGGAATGAGCAGTTCTTC
d_call: TRBD2; j_call: TRBJ2-2; v_call: TRBV4-3; clone_size: few; cdr3_aa: CASSQELAGAARTGELFF; cdr3_nt: TGCGCCAGCAGCCAAGAACTAGCGGGGGCCGCGAGGACCGGGGAGCTGTTTTTT
d_call: TRBD1; j_call: TRBJ1-4; v_call: TRBV5-1; clone_size: NA; cdr3_aa: CASRPTGWDEKLFF; cdr3_nt: TGCGCCAGCAGACCGACAGGGTGGGATGAAAAACTGTTTTTT
d_call: NA; j_call: TRBJ1-6; v_call: TRBV5-1; clone_size: NA; cdr3_aa: CASSPLSGSNSPLHF; cdr3_nt: TGCGCCAGCAGCCCACTATCGGGTTCAAATTCACCCCTCCACTTT
d_call: NA; j_call: TRBJ2-5; v_call: TRBV20-1; clone_size: NA; cdr3_aa: CSARDSAGWRNQETQYF; cdr3_nt: TGCAGTGCGAGAGACAGCGCCGGCTGGAGAAACCAAGAGACCCAGTACTTC
d_call: NA; j_call: TRBJ1-5; v_call: TRBV7-6; clone_size: many; cdr3_aa: CASIWGARTLSRPQHF; cdr3_nt: TGTGCCAGCATCTGGGGGGCTCGTACCCTCTCGAGGCCCCAGCATTTT
d_call: NA; j_call: TRBJ2-7; v_call: TRBV4-3; clone_size: few; cdr3_aa: CASSLRVSDTYEQYF; cdr3_nt: TGCGCCAGCAGCCTTAGGGTGTCGGATACCTACGAGCAGTACTTC